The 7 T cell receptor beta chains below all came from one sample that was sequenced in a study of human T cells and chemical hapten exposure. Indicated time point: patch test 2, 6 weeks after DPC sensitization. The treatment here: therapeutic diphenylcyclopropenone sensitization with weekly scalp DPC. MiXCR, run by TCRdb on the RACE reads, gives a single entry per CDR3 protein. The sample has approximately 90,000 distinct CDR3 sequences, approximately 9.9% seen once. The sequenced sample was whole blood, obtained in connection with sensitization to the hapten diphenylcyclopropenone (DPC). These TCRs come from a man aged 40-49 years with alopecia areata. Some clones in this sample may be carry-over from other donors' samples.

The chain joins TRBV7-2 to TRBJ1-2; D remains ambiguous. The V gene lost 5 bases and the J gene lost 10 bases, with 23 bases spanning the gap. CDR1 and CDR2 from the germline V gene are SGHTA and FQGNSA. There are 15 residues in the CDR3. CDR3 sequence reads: CASSPGGGSSWLYTF. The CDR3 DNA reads TGTGCCAGCAGCCCTGGAGGAGGGAGTTCATGGCTCTACACCTTC.

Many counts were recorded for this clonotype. DNA for the CDR3: TGTGCCAGCAGCTTAGTAGAAGGGACTGAAGCTTTCTTT. Translating gives CASSLVEGTEAFF. The chain links TRBV7-2 to TRBJ1-1; unclear D gene. V gave up 1 base and J gave up 5 bases, with 8 bases separating them. This CDR3 has 13 residues. Germline CDR1 is SGHTA and CDR2 is FQGNSA.

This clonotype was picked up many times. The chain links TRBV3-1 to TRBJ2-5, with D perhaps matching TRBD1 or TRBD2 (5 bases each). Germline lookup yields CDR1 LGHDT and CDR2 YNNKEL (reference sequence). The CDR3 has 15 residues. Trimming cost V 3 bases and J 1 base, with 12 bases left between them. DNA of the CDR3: TGTGCCAGCAGCCAGAGGGGTCCCCCCCAAGAGACCCAGTACTTC. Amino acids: CASSQRGPPQETQYF.

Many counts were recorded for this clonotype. CDR3: CASRPPGQGPFGTMSPLHF. In nucleotides, the CDR3 is TGTGCCAGCAGGCCTCCGGGACAGGGCCCTTTTGGGACTATGTCACCCCTCCACTTT. The genes are TRBV4-2 and TRBJ1-6, with TRBD1 identical over 9 bases. V shed 6 bases and J 10 bases; nucleotides not matched to a gene: 22. The V gene's germline CDR1 is LGHNA and CDR2 YNFKEQ. The CDR3 covers 19 residues.

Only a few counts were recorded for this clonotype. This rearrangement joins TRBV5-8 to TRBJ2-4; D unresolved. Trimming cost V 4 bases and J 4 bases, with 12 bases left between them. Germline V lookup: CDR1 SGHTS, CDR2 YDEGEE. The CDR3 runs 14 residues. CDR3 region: CASSPKVLKNIQYF. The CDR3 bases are TGTGCCAGCAGCCCGAAAGTGCTAAAAAACATTCAGTACTTC. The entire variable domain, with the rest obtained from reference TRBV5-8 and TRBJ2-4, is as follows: EAGVTQSPTHLIKTRGQQATLRCSPISGHTSVYWYQQALGLGLQFLLWYDEGEERNRGNFPPRFSGRQFPNYSSELNVNALELEDSALYLCASSPKVLKNIQYFGAGTRLSVL.

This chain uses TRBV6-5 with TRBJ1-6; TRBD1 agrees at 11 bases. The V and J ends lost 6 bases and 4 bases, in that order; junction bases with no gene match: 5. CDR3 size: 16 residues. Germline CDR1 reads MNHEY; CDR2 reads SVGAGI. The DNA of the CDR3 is TGTGCCAGCAGACCACGGGACAGGGGGTATAATTCACCCCTCCACTTT. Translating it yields CASRPRDRGYNSPLHF.

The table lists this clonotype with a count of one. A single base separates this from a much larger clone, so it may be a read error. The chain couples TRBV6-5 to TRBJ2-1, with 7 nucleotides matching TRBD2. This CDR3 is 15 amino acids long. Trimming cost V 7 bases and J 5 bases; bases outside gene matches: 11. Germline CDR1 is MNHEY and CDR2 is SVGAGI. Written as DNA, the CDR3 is TGTGCCAGCAACGCCGGGACTAACGGTAACAATGAGCAGTTCTTC. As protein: CASNAGTNGNNEQFF.